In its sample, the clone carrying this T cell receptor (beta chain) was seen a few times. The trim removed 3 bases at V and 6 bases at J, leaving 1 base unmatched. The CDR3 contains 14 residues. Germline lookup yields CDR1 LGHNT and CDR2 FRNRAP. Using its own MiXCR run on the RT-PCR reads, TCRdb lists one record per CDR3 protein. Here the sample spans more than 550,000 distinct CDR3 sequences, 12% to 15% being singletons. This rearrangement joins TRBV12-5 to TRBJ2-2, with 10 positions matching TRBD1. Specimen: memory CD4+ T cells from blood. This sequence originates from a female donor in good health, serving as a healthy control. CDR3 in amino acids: CASGLGQGAGELFF. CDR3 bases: TGTGCTAGTGGTTTAGGACAGGGGGCCGGGGAGCTGTTTTTT.